This T cell receptor (beta chain) appears in the sequencing data of a study of control samples from healthy donors and cancer patients. Sequencing was performed with immunoSEQ multiplex PCR; in TCRdb, only in-frame clones are kept and a portion is missing. The data hold 110,000 or so clones, with 80% to 90% observed a single time. Germline CDR1 and CDR2: LNHDA and SQIVND (reference sequence). This CDR3 is 15 amino acids long. V was shortened by 8 bases and J by 0 bases, with 16 bases between the two germline ends. This chain joins TRBV19 and TRBJ1-1; tentative D call: TRBD1 (5 bases). This clonotype was sampled from a man aged 25 to 45 in good health. The source material was blood. DNA of the CDR3: TGTGCCAGTTATCTTACGGGACTGATGAACACTGAAGCTTTCTTT. Translation: CASYLTGLMNTEAFF.